Listed below are T cell receptor beta chains from one sample, sequenced in a study of cytomegalovirus exposure and HLA in healthy donors. Repertoires were generated with immunoSEQ multiplex PCR, while TCRdb's copy carries only in-frame clones and drops some. The sample carries fewer than 350,000 clones, approximately 88% recorded once. Sequencing used PBMCs. The receptors were gathered from a woman aged 18-30 years in good health and CMV-seronegative. Both conserved end residues are part of each CDR3. D genes are given only for firm matches. The size of a clone is reported for some rows only, either as once, few or many, or as a class for expanded clones.

size: .
D: .
J: TRBJ2-1
V: TRBV4-3
CDR3: CASRSTDGTYNEQFF
DNA: TGCGCCAGCAGGTCGACTGACGGAACCTACAATGAGCAGTTCTTC

size: .
D: .
J: TRBJ2-5
V: TRBV30
CDR3: CAWGRETQYF
DNA: TGTGCCTGGGGGAGGGAGACCCAGTACTTC

size: .
D: TRBD1
J: TRBJ2-5
V: TRBV2
CDR3: CASKWTGPSETQYF
DNA: TGTGCCAGCAAATGGACAGGTCCCTCAGAGACCCAGTACTTC

size: once
D: TRBD2
J: TRBJ2-1
V: TRBV5-1
CDR3: CASSLVTGGYNEQFF
DNA: TGCGCCAGCAGCTTGGTAACGGGGGGGTACAATGAGCAGTTCTTC

size: once
D: .
J: TRBJ2-7
V: TRBV6-5
CDR3: CASRADGGRYEQYF
DNA: TGTGCCAGCAGAGCGGACGGGGGGCGCTACGAGCAGTACTTC

size: .
D: .
J: TRBJ2-7
V: TRBV9
CDR3: CASSGTPIGEQYF
DNA: TGTGCCAGCAGCGGGACTCCAATTGGCGAGCAGTACTTC

size: .
D: TRBD2
J: TRBJ2-1
V: TRBV2
CDR3: CASSEGGLAYEEQFF
DNA: TGTGCCAGCAGTGAGGGGGGACTAGCCTACGAGGAGCAGTTCTTC

size: .
D: TRBD2
J: TRBJ2-2
V: TRBV9
CDR3: CASSVGGGTGELFF
DNA: TGTGCCAGCAGCGTAGGGGGGGGGACCGGGGAGCTGTTTTTT

size: many
D: .
J: TRBJ2-7
V: TRBV4-1
CDR3: CASSQGPDAPREQYF
DNA: TGCGCCAGCAGCCAAGGTCCTGACGCCCCTAGAGAGCAGTACTTC

size: .
D: .
J: TRBJ2-5
V: TRBV2
CDR3: CASRGQGWETQYF
DNA: TGTGCCAGCAGAGGCCAGGGCTGGGAGACCCAGTACTTC

size: once
D: .
J: TRBJ2-7
V: TRBV29-1
CDR3: CSVGLGGSYEQYF
DNA: TGCAGCGTTGGTCTAGGAGGAAGTTACGAGCAGTACTTC

size: .
D: TRBD1
J: TRBJ2-4
V: TRBV28
CDR3: CAIGQGAAKNIQYF
DNA: TGTGCCATAGGACAGGGGGCGGCCAAAAACATTCAGTACTTC

size: .
D: TRBD1
J: TRBJ1-2
V: TRBV9
CDR3: CASSGTGVGYTF
DNA: TGTGCCAGCAGCGGGACAGGGGTTGGCTACACCTTC

size: .
D: TRBD2
J: TRBJ2-1
V: TRBV28
CDR3: CASTKREFRLNEQFF
DNA: TGTGCCAGCACGAAGCGGGAGTTTAGACTCAATGAGCAGTTCTTC

size: .
D: TRBD1
J: TRBJ2-3
V: TRBV28
CDR3: CASIRQGRDTQYF
DNA: TGTGCCAGCATACGACAGGGGCGGGATACGCAGTATTTT

size: .
D: .
J: TRBJ1-2
V: TRBV27
CDR3: CASSLWGQKGNFVGYTF
DNA: TGTGCCAGCAGTTTATGGGGACAAAAAGGAAATTTCGTAGGCTACACCTTC

size: .
D: TRBD2
J: TRBJ2-7
V: TRBV28
CDR3: CASSSPLAGEFEQYF
DNA: TGTGCCAGCAGTTCGCCTCTAGCGGGAGAGTTCGAGCAGTACTTC